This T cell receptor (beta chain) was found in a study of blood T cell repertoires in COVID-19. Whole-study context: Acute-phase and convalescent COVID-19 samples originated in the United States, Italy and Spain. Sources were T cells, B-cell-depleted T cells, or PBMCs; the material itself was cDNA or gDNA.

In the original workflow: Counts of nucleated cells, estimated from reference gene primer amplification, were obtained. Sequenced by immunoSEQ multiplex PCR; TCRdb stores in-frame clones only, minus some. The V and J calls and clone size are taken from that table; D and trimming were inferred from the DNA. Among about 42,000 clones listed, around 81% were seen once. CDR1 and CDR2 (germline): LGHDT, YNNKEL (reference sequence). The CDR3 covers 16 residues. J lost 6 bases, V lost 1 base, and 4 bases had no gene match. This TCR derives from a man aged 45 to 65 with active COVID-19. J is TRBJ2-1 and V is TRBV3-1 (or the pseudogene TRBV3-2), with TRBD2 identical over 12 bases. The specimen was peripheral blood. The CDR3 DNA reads TGTGCCAGCAGCCAAGTCCTAGCGGGAGGGCTCAATGAGCAGTTCTTC. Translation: CASSQVLAGGLNEQFF.